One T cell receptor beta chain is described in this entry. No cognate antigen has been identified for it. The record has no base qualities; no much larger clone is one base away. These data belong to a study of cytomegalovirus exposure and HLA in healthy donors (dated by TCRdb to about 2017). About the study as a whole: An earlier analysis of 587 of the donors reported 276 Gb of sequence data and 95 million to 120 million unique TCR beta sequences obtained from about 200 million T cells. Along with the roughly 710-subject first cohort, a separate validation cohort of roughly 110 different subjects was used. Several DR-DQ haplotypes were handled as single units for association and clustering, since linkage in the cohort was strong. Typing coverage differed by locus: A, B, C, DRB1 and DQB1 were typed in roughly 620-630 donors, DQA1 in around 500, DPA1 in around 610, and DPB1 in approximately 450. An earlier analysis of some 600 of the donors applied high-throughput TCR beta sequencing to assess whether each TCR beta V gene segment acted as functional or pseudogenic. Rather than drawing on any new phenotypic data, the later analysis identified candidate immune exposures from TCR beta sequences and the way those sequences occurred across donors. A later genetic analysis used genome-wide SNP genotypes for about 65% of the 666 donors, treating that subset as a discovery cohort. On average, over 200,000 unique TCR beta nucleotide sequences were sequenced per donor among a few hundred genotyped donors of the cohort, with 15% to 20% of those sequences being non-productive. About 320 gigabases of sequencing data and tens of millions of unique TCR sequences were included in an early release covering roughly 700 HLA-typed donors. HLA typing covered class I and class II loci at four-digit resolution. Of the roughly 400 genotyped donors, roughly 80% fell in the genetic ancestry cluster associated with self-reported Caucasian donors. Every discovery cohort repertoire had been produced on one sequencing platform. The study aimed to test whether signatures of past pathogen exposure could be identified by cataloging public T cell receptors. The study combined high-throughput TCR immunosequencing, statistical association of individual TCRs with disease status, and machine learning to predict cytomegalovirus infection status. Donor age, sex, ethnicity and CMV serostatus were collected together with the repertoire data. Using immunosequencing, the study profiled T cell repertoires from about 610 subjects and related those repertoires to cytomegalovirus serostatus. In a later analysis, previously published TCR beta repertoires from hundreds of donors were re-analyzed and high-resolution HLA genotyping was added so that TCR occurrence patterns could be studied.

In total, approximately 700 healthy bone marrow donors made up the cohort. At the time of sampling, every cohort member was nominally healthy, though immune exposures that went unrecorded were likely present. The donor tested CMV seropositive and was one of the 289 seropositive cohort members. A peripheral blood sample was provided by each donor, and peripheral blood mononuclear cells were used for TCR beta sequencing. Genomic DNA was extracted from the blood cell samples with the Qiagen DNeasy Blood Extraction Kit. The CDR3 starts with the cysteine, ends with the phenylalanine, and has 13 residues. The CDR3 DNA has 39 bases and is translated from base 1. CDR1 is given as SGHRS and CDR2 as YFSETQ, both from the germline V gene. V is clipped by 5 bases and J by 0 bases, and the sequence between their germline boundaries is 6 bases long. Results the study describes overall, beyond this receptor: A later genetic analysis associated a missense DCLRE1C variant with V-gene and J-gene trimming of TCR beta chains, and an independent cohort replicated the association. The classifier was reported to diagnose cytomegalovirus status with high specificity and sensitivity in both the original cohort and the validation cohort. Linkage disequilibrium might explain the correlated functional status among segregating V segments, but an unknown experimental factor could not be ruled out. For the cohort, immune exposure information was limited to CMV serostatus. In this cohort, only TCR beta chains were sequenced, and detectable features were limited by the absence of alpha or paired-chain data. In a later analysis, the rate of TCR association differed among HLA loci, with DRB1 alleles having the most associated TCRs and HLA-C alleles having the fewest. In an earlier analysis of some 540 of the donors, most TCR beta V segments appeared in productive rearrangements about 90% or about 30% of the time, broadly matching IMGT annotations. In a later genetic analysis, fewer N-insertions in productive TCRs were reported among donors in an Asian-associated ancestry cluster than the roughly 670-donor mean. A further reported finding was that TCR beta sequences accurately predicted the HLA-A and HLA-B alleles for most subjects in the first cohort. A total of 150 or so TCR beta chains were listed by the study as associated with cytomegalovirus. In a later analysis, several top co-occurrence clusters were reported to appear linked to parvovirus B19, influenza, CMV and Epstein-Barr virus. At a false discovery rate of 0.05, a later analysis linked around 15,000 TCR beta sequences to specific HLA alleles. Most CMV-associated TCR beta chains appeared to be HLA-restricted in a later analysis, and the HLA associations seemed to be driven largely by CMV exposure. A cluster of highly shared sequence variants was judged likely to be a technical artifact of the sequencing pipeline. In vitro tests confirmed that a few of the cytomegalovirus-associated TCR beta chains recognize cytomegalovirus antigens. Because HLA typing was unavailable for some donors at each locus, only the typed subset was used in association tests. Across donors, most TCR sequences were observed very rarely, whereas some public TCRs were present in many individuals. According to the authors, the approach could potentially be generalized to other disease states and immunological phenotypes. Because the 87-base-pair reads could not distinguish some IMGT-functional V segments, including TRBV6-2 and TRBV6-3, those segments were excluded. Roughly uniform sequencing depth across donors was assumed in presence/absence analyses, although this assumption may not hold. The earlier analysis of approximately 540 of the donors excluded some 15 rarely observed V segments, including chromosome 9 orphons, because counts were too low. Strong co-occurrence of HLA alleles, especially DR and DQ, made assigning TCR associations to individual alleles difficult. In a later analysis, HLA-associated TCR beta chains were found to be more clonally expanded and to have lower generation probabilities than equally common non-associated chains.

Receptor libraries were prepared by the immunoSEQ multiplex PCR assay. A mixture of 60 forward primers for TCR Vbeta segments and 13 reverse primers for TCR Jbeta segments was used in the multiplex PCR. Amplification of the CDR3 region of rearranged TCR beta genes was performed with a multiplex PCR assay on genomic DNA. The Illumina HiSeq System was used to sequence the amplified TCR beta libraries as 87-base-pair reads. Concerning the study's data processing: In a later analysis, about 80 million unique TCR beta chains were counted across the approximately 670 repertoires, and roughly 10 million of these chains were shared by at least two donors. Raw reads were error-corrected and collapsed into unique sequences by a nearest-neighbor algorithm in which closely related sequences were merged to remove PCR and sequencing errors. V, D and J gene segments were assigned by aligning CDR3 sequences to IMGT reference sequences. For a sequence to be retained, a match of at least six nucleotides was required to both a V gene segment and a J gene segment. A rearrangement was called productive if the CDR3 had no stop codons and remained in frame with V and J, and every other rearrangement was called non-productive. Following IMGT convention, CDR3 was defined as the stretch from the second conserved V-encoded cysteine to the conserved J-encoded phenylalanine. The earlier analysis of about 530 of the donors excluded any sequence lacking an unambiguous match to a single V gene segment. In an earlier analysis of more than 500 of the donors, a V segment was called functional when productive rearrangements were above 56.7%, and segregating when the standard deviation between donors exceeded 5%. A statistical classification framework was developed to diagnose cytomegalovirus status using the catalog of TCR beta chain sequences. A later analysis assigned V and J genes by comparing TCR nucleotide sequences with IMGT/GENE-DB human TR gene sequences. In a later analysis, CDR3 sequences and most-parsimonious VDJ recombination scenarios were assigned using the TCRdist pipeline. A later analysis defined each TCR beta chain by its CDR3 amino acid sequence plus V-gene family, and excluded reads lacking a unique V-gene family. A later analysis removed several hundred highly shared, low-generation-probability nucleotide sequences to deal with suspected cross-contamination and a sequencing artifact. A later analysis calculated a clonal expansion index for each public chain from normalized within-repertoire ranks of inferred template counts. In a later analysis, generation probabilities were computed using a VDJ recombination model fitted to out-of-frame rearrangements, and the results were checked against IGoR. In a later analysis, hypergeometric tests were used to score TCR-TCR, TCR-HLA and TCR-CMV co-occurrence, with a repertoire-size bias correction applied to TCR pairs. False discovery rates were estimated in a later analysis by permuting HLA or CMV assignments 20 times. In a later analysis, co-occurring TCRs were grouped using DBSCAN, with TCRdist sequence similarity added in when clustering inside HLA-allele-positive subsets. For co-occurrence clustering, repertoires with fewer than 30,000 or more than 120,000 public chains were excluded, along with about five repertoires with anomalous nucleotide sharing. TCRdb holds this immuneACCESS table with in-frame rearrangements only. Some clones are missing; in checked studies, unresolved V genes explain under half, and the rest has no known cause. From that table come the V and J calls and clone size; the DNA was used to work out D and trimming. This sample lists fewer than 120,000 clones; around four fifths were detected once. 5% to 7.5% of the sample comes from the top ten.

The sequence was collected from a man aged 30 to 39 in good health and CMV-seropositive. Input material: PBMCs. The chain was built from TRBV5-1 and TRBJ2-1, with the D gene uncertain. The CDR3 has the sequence CASRAYSYNEQFF. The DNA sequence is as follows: TGCGCCAGCAGGGCTTACTCCTACAATGAGCAGTTCTTC.